This TCR beta chain was captured in a study of cytomegalovirus exposure and HLA in healthy donors. Study-level background: Of all 360 or so donors who were genotyped, about 80% belonged to the Caucasian-associated ancestry cluster.

Both 60 Vbeta primers and 13 Jbeta primers went into the PCR. In the authors' workflow: Later work found about 80 million unique TCR beta chains, with some 11 million shared. The assay was immunoSEQ multiplex PCR, and TCRdb's table has in-frame clones only and misses some. From that table come the V and J calls and clone size; the DNA was used to work out D and trimming. The table has approximately 160,000 clones, roughly 75% seen once. This CDR3 comprises 16 residues. Trimming cost V 5 bases and J 3 bases; bases outside gene matches: 6. Germline lookup yields CDR1 SGHNT and CDR2 YENEEA. All the people who gave samples were healthy bone marrow donors.

This TCR came from a young man in good health and CMV-seronegative. V and J are TRBV11-3 and TRBJ2-2; 10 bases are shared with TRBD2. Sequencing input: PBMCs. CDR3 residues: CASSPRTSGHTGELFF. CDR3 coding DNA: TGTGCCAGCAGCCCCAGGACTAGCGGACACACCGGGGAGCTGTTTTTT. The entire variable domain, with the rest obtained from reference TRBV11-3 and TRBJ2-2, is as follows: EAGVVQSPRYKIIEKKQPVAFWCNPISGHNTLYWYLQNLGQGPELLIRYENEEAVDDSQLPKDRFSAERLKGVDSTLKIQPAELGDSAVYLCASSPRTSGHTGELFFGEGSRLTVL.